The T cell receptor (beta chain) under discussion was sequenced for a study of technical replicates of blood from a handful of donors. Per the germline V gene, CDR1 is ENHRY and CDR2 is SYGVKD. The CDR3 consists of 12 residues. Deletions cut 6 bases from V and 3 bases from J, with 9 bases between. The protocol was immunoSEQ multiplex PCR, while the TCRdb copy is restricted to in-frame clones and leaves out a portion. The repertoire holds more than 70,000 clones, about 96% seen once, with roughly 0.2% in the top ten. Specimen: T cells isolated from PBMCs. This sequence joins TRBV10-3 and TRBJ2-7; D not resolved. This TCR came from a human donor in good health. The CDR3 DNA is TGTGCCATCAGGGCAGAATACTACGAGCAGTACTTC. Its translation is CAIRAEYYEQYF.